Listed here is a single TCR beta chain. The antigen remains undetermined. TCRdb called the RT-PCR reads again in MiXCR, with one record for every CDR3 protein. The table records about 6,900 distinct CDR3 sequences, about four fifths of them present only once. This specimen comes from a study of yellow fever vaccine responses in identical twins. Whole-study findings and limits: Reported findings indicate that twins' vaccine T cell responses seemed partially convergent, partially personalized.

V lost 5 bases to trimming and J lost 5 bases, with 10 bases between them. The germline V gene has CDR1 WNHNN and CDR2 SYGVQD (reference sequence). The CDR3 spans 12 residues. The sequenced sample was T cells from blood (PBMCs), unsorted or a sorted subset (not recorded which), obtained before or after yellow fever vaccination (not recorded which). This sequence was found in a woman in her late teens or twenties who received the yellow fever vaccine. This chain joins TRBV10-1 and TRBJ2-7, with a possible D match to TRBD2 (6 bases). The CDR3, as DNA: TGCGCCAGCAGTTCGGCTAGCGACGAGCAGTACTTC. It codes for CASSSASDEQYF.